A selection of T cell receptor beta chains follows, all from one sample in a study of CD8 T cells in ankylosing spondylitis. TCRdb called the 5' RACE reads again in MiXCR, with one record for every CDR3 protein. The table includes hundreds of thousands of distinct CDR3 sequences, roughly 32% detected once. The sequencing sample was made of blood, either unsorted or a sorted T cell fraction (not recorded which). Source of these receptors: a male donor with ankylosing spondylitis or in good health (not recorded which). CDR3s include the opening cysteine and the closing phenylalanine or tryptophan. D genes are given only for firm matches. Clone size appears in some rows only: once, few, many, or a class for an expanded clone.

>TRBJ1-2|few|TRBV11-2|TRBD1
TGTGCCAGCAGCTCCACAGGGGACTATGGCTACACCTTC
CASSSTGDYGYTF
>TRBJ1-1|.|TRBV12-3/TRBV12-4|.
TGTGCCAGCAGAGCGATGAACACTGAAGCTTTCTTT
CASRAMNTEAFF
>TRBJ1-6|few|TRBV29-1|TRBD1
TGCAGCGTAAGACTTCAGGGGGTTAATTCACCCCTCCACTTT
CSVRLQGVNSPLHF
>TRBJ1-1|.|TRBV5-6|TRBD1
TGTGCCAGCAGCTTGGGCAGGGGGCGGACTGAAGCTTTCTTT
CASSLGRGRTEAFF
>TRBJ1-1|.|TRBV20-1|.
TGCAGTGCTTCCAGGGAGACTGAAGCTTTCTTT
CSASRETEAFF
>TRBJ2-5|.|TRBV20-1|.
TGCAGTGCTAGCGCGGGCGGGGCCCAAGAGACCCAGTACTTC
CSASAGGAQETQYF
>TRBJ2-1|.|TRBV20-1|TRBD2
TGCAGTGCTAAGTCACTAGCGGGGGGGAACCGGGATGAGCAGTTCTTC
CSAKSLAGGNRDEQFF
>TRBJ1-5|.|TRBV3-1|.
TGTGCCAGCAGCCAAGGTGGCTTTAGCAATCAGCCCCAGCATTTT
CASSQGGFSNQPQHF
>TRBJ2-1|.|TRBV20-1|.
TGCAGTGCTAGGGTCCCCGGGAAGTACAATGAGCAGTTCTTC
CSARVPGKYNEQFF
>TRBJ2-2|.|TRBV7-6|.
TGTGCCAGCAGCTTAGAAAGTGTCGGGACTTTGCCCGGGGAGCTGTTTTTT
CASSLESVGTLPGELFF
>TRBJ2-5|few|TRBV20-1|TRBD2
TGCAGTGCAGACCTAGCGGGGGCGCAGGAGACCCAGTACTTC
CSADLAGAQETQYF
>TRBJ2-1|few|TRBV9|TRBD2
TGTGCCAGCAGCGTAGTTAGCGGGGGGAACAATGAGCAGTTCTTC
CASSVVSGGNNEQFF
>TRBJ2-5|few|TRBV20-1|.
TGCAGTGCTAGAGATCCAGCTCACGACAGCCAAGAGACCCAGTACTTC
CSARDPAHDSQETQYF
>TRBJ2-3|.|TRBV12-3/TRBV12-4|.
TGTGCCAGCAGACAACAGGGATTAGATACGCAGTATTTT
CASRQQGLDTQYF
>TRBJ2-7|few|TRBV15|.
TGTGCCACCAGCAGTTGGGGGAGGGAGCAGTACTTC
CATSSWGREQYF
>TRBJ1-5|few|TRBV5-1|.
TGCGCCAGCAGCTTGGCCCCGCAGCCTGGGGGTCAGCCCCAGCATTTT
CASSLAPQPGGQPQHF
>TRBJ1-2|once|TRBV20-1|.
TGCAGTGCTAGAGAGGACAGCTCCTATGGCTACACCTTC
CSAREDSSYGYTF
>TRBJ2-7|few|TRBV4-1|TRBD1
TGCGCCAGCAGCCCAACACAGGGGGCGGCCTACGAGCAGTACTTC
CASSPTQGAAYEQYF
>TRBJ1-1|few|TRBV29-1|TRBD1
TGCAGCGTCGTAACGACAGGGTTGGGAGGTGAAGCTTTCTTT
CSVVTTGLGGEAFF
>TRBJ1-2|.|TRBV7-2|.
TGTGCCAGCAGCTTAGTGGCACAGGGCCATTGGAGCGGCTACACCTTC
CASSLVAQGHWSGYTF
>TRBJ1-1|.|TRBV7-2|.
TGTGCCAGCAGCTTAGTTGGCCTAGGGAACACTGAAGCTTTCTTT
CASSLVGLGNTEAFF
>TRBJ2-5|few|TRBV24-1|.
TGTGCCACCAGTGATTCGAGGGAATGGCCAGAGACCCAGTACTTC
CATSDSREWPETQYF
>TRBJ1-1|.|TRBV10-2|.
TGCGCCACGGGATGGGGGACTGAAGCTTTCTTT
CATGWGTEAFF
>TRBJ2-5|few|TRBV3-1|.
TGTGCCAGCAGCCAAGACGACCGCCAAGAGACCCAGTACTTC
CASSQDDRQETQYF
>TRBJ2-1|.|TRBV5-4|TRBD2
TGTGCCAGCAGCTTAACTAGCGGGGCCTCCTTTTACAATGAGCAGTTCTTC
CASSLTSGASFYNEQFF
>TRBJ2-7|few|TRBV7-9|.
TGTGCCAGCAGCTCGGGTCGCGAGCAGTACTTC
CASSSGREQYF
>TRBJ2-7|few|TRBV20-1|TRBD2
TGCAGTGCTCTGTCCTGGGGGGGGATCTACGAGCAGTACTTC
CSALSWGGIYEQYF
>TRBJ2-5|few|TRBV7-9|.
TGTGCCAGCAGCTTAACGACCCCAGAGACCCAGTACTTC
CASSLTTPETQYF
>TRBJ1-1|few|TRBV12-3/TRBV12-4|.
TGTGCCAGCACCCCTGGGAACGGCCCCAGGGAAGCTTTCTTT
CASTPGNGPREAFF
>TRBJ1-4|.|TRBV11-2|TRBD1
TGTGCCCGCCACGGACAGGGAATGGGAGAAAAACTGTTTTTT
CARHGQGMGEKLFF
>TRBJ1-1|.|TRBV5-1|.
TGCGCCAGCAGCCAATGGCCGAACACTGAAGCTTTCTTT
CASSQWPNTEAFF
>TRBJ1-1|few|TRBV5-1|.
TGCGCCAGCAGCTTGGATACCGGCAGGAACACTGAAGCTTTCTTT
CASSLDTGRNTEAFF
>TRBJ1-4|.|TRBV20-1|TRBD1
TGCAGTGCTTTTCCAGGGGGCGGAACTAATGAAAAACTGTTTTTT
CSAFPGGGTNEKLFF
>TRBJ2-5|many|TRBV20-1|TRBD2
TGCAGTGCTAGAGATCTTGCGGGGGACGTGTTCATTCAAGAGACCCAGTACTTC
CSARDLAGDVFIQETQYF
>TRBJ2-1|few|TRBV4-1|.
TGCGCCAGCAGCCAAGCTAACAATGAGCAGTTCTTC
CASSQANNEQFF
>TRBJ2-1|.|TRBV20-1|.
TGCAGTGCTAGGGTCAGGGGACACGATTCCTACAATGAGCAGTTCTTC
CSARVRGHDSYNEQFF
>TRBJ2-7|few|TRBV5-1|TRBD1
TGCGCCAGCAGCTTGGACGATACAGGGGTCCAGCAGTACTTC
CASSLDDTGVQQYF
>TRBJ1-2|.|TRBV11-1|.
TGTGCCAGCAGCCGTACAGAGAGTAACTATGGCTACACCTTC
CASSRTESNYGYTF
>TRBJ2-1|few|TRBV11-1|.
TGTGCCAGCAGCTTGGGTATTCGGGTCAGCTCCTACAATGAGCAGTTCTTC
CASSLGIRVSSYNEQFF
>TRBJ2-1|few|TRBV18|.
TGTGCCAGCTCACCAAACAGCCGCTCCTACAATGAGCAGTTCTTC
CASSPNSRSYNEQFF
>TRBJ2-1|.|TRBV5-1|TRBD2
TGCGCCAGCAGCTTGGCAGCGGGGGGGACCTACAATGAGCAGTTCTTC
CASSLAAGGTYNEQFF
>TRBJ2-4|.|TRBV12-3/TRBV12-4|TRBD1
TGTGCCAGCAGTCTTAGGGGGCTTGGCAAAAACATTCAGTACTTC
CASSLRGLGKNIQYF
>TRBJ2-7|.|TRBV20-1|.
TGCAGTGCTACCGTGTATGGGGGCCAGACCTACGAGCAGTACTTC
CSATVYGGQTYEQYF
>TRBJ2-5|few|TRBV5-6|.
TGTGCCAGCAGCTCCAGGGGCAGGAATATTCAAGAGACCCAGTACTTC
CASSSRGRNIQETQYF
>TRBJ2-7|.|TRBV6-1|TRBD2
TGTGCCAGCAGTACGAGACTCTTTCGCGGGGGAGGGTACGAGCAGTACTTC
CASSTRLFRGGGYEQYF
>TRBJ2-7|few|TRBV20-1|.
TGCAGTGCTAGAGTGGCGACACGCTCCTACGAGCAGTACTTC
CSARVATRSYEQYF
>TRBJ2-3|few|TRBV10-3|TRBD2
TGTGCCTCCAGGACGGGACTAGCGGGGGGGCACACAGATACGCAGTATTTT
CASRTGLAGGHTDTQYF
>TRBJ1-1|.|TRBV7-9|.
TGTGCCAGCAGCCCAGTGCGGGCGCCCACTGAAGCTTTCTTT
CASSPVRAPTEAFF
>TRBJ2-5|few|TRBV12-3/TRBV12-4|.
TGTGCCAGCAGTTTAGACAGCTCGCGGACCCAGTACTTC
CASSLDSSRTQYF
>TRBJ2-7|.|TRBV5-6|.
TGTGCCAGCAGCTTTTCCGCAGGGGTGTACGAGCAGTACTTC
CASSFSAGVYEQYF
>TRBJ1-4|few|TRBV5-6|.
TGTGCCAGCAGCTTGGGCAGGGGAGGTGAAAAACTGTTTTTT
CASSLGRGGEKLFF
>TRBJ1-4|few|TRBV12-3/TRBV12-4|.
TGTGCCAGCAGTTTTGGGGGGCGGAGTGAAAAACTGTTTTTT
CASSFGGRSEKLFF
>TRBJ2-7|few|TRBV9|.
TGTGCCAGCAGCCCAAATCACTACGAGCAGTACTTC
CASSPNHYEQYF
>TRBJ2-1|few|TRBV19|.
TGTGCCAGTCGACCCGGGGTTCTATCCTACAATGAGCAGTTCTTC
CASRPGVLSYNEQFF
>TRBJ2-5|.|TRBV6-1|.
TGTGCCAGCAGTGAAACCTTCGGGGAGACCCAGTACTTC
CASSETFGETQYF